This T cell receptor beta chain came from a study of PD-1 blockade in mismatch repair-deficient tumors. Findings of the study overall: Tumor-resident clones, often undetectable pretreatment in blood, expanded then contracted after pembrolizumab.

The table lists this clone with a few counts. Its antigen is still unknown. Sequencing was performed with immunoSEQ multiplex PCR; in TCRdb, only in-frame clones are kept and a portion is missing. The sample lists approximately 40,000 clones; about 85% were seen once. This clonotype originated in an adult with mismatch repair-deficient cancer. Sample: peripheral blood, taken 4 weeks after starting pembrolizumab.

In DNA, the CDR3 is TGTGCCAGCAGCTTGGGGGAGGGGAGAAACAATCAGCCCCAGCATTTT. This gives the protein CASSLGEGRNNQPQHF. The V gene is TRBV5-5, the J gene TRBJ1-5, with a weak D call TRBD1 (5 bases). V dropped 0 bases and J dropped 3 bases, with 13 bases sitting between them. CDR1 and CDR2 from the germline V gene are SGHKS and YYEKEE (reference sequence). CDR3 length: 16 residues.